The subject of this entry is one T cell receptor (beta chain). The antigen is not known. The entry originates in a study of CD8+ T cells in alopecia areata. Across the whole study: Affected scalp percentage gauged treated patients' severity. Whole-study findings and limits: For lesional scalp, especially alopecia totalis/universalis, clonality was higher than in normal scalp. Mice showed clearer TCR sharing than patients did, a gap that was possibly HLA-related.

Treatment: oral pan-JAK inhibitor, 5-10 mg twice daily. Sorted out of PBMCs were CD4+ T cells and CD8+ T cells. The germline V and J ends were trimmed by 0 bases and 1 base, with 23 bases remaining between them. The V gene's germline CDR1 is SGDLS and CDR2 YYNGEE. This CDR3 is 21 amino acids long. Isolated RNA was reverse transcribed into cDNA used as the sequencing template. Clones were read by immunoSEQ multiplex PCR, and TCRdb kept only the in-frame ones, dropping some. This table has 150,000 to 200,000 clones, 60% appearing once. This TCR was recovered from a human donor with alopecia areata. Sample: CD4+ T cells sorted from blood, taken at week 24, from a patient treated with tofacitinib. The chain recombines TRBV9 with TRBJ2-6; tentative D call: TRBD1 (6 bases). The CDR3 loop reads CASSVDFIPPGANSGANVLTF. The CDR3 region has the DNA TGTGCCAGCAGCGTAGATTTCATCCCCCCAGGGGCTAATTCTGGGGCCAACGTCCTGACTTTC.